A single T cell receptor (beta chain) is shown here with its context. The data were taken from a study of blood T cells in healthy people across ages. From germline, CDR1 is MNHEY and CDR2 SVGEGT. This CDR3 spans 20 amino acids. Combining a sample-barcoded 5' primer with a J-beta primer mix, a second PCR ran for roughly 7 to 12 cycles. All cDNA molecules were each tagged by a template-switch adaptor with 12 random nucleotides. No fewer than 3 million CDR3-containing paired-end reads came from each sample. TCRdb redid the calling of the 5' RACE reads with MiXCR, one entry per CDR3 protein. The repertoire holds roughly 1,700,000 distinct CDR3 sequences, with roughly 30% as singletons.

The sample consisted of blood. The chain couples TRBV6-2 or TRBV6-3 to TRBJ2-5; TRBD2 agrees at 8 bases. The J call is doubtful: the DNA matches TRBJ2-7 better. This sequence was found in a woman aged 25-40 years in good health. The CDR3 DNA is TGTGCCAGCAGTTACCCCTCAGACTTAACCGGGACTAGAGGTGGACACGAGCAGTACTTC. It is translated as CASSYPSDLTGTRGGHEQYF.